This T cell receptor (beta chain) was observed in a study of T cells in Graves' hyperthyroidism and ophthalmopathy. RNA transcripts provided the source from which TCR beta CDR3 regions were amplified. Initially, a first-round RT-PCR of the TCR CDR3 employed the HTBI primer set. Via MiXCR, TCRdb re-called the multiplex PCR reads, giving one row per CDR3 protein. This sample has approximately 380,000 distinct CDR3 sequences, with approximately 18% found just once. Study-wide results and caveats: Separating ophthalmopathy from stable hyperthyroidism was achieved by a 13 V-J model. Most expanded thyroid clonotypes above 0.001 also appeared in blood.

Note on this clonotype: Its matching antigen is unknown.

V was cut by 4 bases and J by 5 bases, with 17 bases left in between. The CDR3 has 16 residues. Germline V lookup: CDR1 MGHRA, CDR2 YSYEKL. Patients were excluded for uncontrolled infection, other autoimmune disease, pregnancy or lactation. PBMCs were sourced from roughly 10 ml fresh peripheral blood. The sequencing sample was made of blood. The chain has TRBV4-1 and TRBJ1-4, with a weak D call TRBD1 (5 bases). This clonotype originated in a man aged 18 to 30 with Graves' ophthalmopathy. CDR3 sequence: CASSREGERRNEKLFF. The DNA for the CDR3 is TGCGCCAGCAGCCGCGAAGGGGAGAGACGGAATGAAAAACTGTTTTTT.